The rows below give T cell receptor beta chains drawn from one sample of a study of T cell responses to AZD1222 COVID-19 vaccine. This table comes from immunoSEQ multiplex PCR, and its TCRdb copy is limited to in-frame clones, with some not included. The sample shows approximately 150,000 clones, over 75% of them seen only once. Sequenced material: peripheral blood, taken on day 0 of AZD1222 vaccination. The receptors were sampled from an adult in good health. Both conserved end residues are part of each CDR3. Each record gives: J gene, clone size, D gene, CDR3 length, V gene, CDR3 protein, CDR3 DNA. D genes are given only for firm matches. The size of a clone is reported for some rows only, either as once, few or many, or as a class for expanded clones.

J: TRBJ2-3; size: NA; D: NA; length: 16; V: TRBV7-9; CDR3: CASSLHFSGFTDTQYF; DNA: TGTGCCAGCAGCTTACATTTCTCCGGTTTCACAGATACGCAGTATTTT
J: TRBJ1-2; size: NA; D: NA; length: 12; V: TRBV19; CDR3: CAIEGQNYGYTF; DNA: TGTGCCATCGAGGGTCAGAACTATGGCTACACCTTC
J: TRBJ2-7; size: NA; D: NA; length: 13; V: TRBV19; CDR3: CASSWNHPYEQYF; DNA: TGTGCCAGTAGTTGGAATCATCCCTACGAGCAGTACTTC
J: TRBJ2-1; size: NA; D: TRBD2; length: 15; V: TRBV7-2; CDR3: CASSLVALAANEQFF; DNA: TGTGCCAGCAGCTTAGTTGCCCTAGCGGCAAATGAGCAGTTCTTC
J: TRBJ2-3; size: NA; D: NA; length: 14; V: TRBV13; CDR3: CASSRIIDADTQYF; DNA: TGTGCCAGCAGCCGAATCATCGACGCAGATACGCAGTATTTT
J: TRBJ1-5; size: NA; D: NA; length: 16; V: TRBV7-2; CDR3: CASSLGAGWGNQPQHF; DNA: TGTGCCAGCAGCTTAGGGGCAGGGTGGGGCAATCAGCCCCAGCATTTT
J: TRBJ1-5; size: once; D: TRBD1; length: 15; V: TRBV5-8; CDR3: CASSLGQGVAQPQHF; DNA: TGTGCCAGCAGCTTGGGACAGGGGGTAGCTCAGCCCCAGCATTTT
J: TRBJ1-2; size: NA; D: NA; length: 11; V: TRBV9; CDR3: CASSVGQRMIF; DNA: TGTGCCAGCAGCGTAGGACAGCGAATGATCTTC
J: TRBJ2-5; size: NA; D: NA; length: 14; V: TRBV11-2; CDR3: CASRRPGFQETQYF; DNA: TGTGCCAGCAGACGTCCCGGGTTCCAAGAGACCCAGTACTTC
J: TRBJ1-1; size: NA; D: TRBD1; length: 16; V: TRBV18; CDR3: CASSPILGGGGTEAFF; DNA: TGTGCCAGCTCACCAATTTTAGGGGGCGGGGGCACTGAAGCTTTCTTT
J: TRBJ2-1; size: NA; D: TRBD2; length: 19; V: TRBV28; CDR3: CASSFPGLAGGPRWNEQFF; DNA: TGTGCCAGCAGTTTCCCGGGACTAGCGGGAGGGCCTAGATGGAATGAGCAGTTCTTC
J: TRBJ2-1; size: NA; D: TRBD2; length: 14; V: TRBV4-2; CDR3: CASSQGLAGTTRFF; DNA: TGTGCCAGCAGCCAAGGACTAGCGGGTACAACACGGTTCTTC
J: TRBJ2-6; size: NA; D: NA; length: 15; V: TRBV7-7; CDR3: CASSLKQGRANVLTF; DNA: TGTGCCAGCAGCTTAAAACAGGGCAGGGCCAACGTCCTGACTTTC
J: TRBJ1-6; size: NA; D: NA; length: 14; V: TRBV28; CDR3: CASSLVSPFSPLHF; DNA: TGTGCCAGCAGTTTAGTCTCACCTTTCTCACCCCTCCACTTT
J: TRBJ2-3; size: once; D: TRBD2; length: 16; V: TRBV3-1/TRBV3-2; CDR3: CASSDGTSRLRDTQYF; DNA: TGTGCCAGCAGCGACGGGACTAGCCGACTGCGAGATACGCAGTATTTT
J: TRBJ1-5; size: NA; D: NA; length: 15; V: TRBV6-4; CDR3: CASSDSLRANQPQHF; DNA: TGTGCCAGCAGTGACTCGTTGAGGGCTAATCAGCCCCAGCATTTT
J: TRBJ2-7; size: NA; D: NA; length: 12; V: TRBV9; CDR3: CASSVDGHEQYF; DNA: TGTGCCAGCAGCGTAGACGGCCACGAGCAGTACTTC
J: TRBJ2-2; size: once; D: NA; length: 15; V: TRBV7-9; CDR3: CASSQDGALRVELFF; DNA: TGTGCCAGCAGCCAGGACGGGGCCTTGCGTGTGGAGCTGTTTTTT
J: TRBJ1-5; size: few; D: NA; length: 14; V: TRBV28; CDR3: CASSSGHSNQPQHF; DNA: TGTGCCAGCAGTTCCGGGCATAGCAATCAGCCCCAGCATTTT
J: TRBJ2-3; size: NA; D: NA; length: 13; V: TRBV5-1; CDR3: CASSLGDRDTQYF; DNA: TGCGCCAGCAGCTTGGGGGACCGAGATACGCAGTATTTT
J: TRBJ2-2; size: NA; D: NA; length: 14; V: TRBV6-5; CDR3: CASTRGPNTGELFF; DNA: TGTGCCAGCACTAGGGGCCCGAACACCGGGGAGCTGTTTTTT
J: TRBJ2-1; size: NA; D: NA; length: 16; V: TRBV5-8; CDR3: CASSLEQLPGVREQFF; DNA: TGTGCCAGCAGCCTAGAACAGCTCCCCGGTGTTCGTGAGCAGTTCTTC
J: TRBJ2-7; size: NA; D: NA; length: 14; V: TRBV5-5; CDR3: CASSEMGLFYEQYF; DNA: TGTGCCAGCAGCGAGATGGGACTGTTCTACGAGCAGTACTTC
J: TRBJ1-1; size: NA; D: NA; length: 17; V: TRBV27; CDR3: CASSLDSLDSGNTEAFF; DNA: TGTGCCAGCAGTTTGGACAGCCTCGATTCTGGGAACACTGAAGCTTTCTTT
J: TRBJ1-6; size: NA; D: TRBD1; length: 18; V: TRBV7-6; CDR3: CASSQGGTDLSRRSPLHF; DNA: TGTGCCAGCAGCCAAGGGGGGACAGACCTAAGCAGGCGGTCACCCCTCCACTTT